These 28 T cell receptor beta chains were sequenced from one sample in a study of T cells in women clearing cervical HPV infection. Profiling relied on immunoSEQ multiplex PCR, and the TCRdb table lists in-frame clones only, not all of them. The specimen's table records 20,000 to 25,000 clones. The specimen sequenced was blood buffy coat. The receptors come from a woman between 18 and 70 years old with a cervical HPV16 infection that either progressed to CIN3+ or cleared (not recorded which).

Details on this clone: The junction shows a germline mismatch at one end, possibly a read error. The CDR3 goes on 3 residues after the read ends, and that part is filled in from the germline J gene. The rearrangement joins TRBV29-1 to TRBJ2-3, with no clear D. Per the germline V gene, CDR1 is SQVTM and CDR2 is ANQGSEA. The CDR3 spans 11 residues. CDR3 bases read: TGCAGCGTTTCTAGGTCAGAGACG. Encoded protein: CSVSRSET. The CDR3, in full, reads CSVSRSETQYF.

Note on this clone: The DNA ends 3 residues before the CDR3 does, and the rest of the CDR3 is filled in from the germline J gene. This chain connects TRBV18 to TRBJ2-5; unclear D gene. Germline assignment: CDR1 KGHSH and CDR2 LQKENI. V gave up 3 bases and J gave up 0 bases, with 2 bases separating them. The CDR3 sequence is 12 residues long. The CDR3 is CASSPNQETQYF. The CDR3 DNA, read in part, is TGTGCCAGCTCACCCAACCAAGAGACC. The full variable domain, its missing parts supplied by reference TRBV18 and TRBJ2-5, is NAGVMQNPRHLVRRRGQEARLRCSPMKGHSHVYWYRQLPEEGLKFMVYLQKENIIDESGMPKERFSAEFPKEGPSILRIQQVVRGDSAAYFCASSPNQETQYFGPGTRLLVL.

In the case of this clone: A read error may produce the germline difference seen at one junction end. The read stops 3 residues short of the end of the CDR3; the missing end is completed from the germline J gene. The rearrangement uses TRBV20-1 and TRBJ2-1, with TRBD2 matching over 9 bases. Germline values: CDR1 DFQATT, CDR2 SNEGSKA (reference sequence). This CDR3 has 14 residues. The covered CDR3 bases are TGCACTGCTCTCCTTAGCGGGGGAAACAATGAG. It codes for CTALLSGGNNE. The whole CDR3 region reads CTALLSGGNNEQFF.

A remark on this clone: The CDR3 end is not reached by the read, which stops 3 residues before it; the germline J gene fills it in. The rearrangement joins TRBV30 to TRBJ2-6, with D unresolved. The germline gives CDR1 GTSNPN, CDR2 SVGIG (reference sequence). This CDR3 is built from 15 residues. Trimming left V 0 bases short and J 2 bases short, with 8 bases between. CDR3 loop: CAWSVVRTGANVLTF. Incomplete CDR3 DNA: TGTGCCTGGAGTGTAGTGCGGACTGGGGCCAACGTC.

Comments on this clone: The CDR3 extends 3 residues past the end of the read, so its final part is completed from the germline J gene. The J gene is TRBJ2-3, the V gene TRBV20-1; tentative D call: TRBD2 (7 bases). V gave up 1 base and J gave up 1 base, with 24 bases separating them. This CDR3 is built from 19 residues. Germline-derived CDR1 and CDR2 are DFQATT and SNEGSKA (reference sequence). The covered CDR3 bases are TGCAGTGCTAGAGCCAAGGATAGCGGGTGGGGGCTGGGCACAGATACG. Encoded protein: CSARAKDSGWGLGTDT. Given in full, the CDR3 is CSARAKDSGWGLGTDTQYF.

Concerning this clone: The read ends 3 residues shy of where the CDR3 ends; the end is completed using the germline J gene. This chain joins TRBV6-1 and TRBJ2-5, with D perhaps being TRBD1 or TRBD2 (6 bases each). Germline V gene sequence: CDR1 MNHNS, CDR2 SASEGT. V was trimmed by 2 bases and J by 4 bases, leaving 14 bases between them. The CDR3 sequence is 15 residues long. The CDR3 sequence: CASSERSGGGETQYF. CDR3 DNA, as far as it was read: TGTGCCAGCAGTGAAAGGAGCGGAGGGGGAGAGACC.

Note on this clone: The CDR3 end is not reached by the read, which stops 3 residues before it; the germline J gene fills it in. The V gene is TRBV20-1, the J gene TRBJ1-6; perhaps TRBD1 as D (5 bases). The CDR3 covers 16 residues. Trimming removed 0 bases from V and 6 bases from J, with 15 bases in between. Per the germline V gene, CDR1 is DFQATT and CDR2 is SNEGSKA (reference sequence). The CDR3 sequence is CSARDRSGTSNSPLHF. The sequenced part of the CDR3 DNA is TGCAGTGCTAGAGATCGTTCCGGGACTTCTAATTCACCC.

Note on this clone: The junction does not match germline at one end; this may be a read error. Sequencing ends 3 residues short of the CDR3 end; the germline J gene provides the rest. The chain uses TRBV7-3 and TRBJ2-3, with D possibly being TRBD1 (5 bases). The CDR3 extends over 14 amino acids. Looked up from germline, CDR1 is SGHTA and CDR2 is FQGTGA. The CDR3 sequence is CVSSLSRVSDTQYF. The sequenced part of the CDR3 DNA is TGTGTCAGCAGCTTAAGCAGGGTGTCAGATACG.

CDR3 in amino acids: CASSFPGIYTEAFF. The covered CDR3 bases are TGCGCCAGCAGCTTTCCAGGTATATACACTGAA. This sequence joins TRBV5-1 and TRBJ1-1; D is uncertain. The CDR3 end falls 3 residues outside the read, so it is completed with the germline J gene. This CDR3 is 14 amino acids long. The V end lost 2 bases, the J end lost 3 bases, and 11 bases lay between the germline ends. Germline V lookup: CDR1 SGHRS, CDR2 YFSETQ.

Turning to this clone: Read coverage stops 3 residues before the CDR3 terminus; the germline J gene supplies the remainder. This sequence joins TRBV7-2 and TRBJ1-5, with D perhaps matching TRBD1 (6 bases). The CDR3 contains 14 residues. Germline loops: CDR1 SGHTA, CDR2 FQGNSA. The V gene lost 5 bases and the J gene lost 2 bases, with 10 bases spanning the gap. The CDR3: CASSRTVGNQPQHF. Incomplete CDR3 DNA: TGTGCCAGCAGCCGGACAGTAGGCAATCAGCCC.

Incomplete CDR3 DNA: TGCGCCAGCAGCGGGGGGGGTATGAACTACCTCTACAATGAG. Translating it yields CASSGGGMNYLYNE. The CDR3 as a whole reads CASSGGGMNYLYNEQFF. V usage is TRBV5-1 and J usage is TRBJ2-1; 7 bases align to TRBD2. The observed sequence ends 3 residues before the CDR3 terminus, with the missing tail filled in from the germline J gene. CDR3 length: 17 residues. With 4 bases clipped from V and 3 bases from J, the junction kept 13 bases outside the gene matches. The germline V gene encodes CDR1 SGHRS and CDR2 YFSETQ.

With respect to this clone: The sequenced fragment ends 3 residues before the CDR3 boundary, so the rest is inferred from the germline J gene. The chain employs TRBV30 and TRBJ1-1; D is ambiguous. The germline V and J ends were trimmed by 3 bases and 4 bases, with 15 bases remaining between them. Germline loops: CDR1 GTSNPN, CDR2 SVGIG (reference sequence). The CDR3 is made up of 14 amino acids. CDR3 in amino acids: CAWRSGRVGTEAFF. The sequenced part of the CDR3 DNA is TGTGCCTGGAGATCTGGGCGGGTGGGCACTGAA.

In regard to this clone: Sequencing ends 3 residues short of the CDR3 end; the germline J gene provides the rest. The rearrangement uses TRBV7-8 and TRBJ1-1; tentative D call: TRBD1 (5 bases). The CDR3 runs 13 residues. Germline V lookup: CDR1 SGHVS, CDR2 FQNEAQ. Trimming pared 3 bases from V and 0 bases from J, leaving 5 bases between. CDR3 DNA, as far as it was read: TGTGCCAGCAGCTTGACAGTGAACACTGAA. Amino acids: CASSLTVNTE. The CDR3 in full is CASSLTVNTEAFF. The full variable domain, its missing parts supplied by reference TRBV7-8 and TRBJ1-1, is GAGVSQSPRYKVAKRGQDVALRCDPISGHVSLFWYQQALGQGPEFLTYFQNEAQLDKSGLPSDRFFAERPEGSVSTLKIQRTQQEDSAVYLCASSLTVNTEAFFGQGTRLTVV.

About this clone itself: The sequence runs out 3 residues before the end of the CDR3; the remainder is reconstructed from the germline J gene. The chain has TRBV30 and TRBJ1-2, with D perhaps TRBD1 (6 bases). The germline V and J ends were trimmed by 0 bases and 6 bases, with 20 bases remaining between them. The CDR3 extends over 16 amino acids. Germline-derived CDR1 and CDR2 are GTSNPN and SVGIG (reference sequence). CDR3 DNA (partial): TGTGCCTGGAGTGTCCCCACCTCTACAGGGAACGATGGC. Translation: CAWSVPTSTGNDG. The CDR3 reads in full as CAWSVPTSTGNDGYTF.

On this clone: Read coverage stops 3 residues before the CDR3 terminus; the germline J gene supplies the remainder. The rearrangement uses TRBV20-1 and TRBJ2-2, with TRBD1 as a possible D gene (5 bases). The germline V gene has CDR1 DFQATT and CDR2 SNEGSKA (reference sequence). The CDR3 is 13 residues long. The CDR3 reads CSARQGINSPLFF. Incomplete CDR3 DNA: TGCAGTGCTAGACAGGGAATTAATTCACCG.

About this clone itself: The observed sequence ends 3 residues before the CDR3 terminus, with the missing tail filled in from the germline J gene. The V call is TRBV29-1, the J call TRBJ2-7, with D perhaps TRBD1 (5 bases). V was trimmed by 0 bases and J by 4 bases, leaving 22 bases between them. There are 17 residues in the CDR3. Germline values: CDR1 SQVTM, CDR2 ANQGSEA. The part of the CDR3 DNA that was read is TGCAGCGTTGAAGATGGCGGACACCAAAAAAACTCTTACGAG. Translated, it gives CSVEDGGHQKNSYE. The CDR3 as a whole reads CSVEDGGHQKNSYEQYF.

CDR3 DNA, as far as it was read: TGCAGTGCTCCCCGGGACAGGGTGGACAATGAG. Residues: CSAPRDRVDNE. The full-length CDR3 reads as CSAPRDRVDNEQFF. The chain has TRBV20-1 and TRBJ2-1; TRBD1 aligns across 9 bases. The read ends 3 residues before the CDR3 terminus; that terminus is restored from the germline J gene. Germline V CDR1 and CDR2: DFQATT, SNEGSKA (reference sequence). This CDR3 is built from 14 residues. V lost 5 bases to trimming and J lost 5 bases; unmatched junction nucleotides: 7.

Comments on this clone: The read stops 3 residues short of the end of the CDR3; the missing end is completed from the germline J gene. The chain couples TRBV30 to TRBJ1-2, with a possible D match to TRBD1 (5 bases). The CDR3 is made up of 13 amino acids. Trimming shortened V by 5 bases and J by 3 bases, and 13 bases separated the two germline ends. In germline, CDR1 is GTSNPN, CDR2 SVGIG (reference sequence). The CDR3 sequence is CAWSTAKYYGYTF. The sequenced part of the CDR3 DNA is TGTGCCTGGTCGACAGCTAAGTACTATGGC.

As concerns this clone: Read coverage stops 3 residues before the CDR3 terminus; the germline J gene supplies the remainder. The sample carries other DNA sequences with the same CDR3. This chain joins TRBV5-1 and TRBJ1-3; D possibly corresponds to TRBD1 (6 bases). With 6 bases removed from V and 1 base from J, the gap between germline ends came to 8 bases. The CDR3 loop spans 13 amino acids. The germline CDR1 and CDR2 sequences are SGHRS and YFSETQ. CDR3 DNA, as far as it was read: TGCGCCAGCAAGGGGGATTCTGGAAACACC. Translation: CASKGDSGNT. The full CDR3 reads CASKGDSGNTIYF. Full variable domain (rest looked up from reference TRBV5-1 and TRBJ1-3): KAGVTQTPRYLIKTRGQQVTLSCSPISGHRSVSWYQQTPGQGLQFLFEYFSETQRNKGNFPGRFSGRQFSNSRSEMNVSTLELGDSALYLCASKGDSGNTIYFGEGSWLTVV.

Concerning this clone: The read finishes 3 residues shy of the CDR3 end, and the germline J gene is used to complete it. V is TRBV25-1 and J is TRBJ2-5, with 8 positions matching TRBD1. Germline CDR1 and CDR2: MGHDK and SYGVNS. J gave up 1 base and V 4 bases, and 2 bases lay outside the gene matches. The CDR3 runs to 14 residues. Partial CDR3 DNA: TGTGCCAGCAGTGTGGACAGGGCCCAAGAGACC. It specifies CASSVDRAQET. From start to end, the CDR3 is CASSVDRAQETQYF.

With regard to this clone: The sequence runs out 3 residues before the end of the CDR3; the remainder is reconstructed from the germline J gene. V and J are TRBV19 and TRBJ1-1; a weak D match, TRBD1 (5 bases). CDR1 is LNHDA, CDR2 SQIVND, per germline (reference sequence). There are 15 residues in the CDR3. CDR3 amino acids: CASSRASGGSYEAFF. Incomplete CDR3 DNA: TGTGCCAGTAGTAGGGCTAGCGGGGGGTCCTACGAG.

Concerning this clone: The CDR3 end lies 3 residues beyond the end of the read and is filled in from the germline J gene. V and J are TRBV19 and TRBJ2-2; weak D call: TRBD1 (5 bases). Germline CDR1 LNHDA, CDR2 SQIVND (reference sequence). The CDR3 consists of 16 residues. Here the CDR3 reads CASSIGIGAVNEKLFF. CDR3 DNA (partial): TGTGCCAGTAGTATTGGTATTGGGGCCGTCAATGAAAAG.

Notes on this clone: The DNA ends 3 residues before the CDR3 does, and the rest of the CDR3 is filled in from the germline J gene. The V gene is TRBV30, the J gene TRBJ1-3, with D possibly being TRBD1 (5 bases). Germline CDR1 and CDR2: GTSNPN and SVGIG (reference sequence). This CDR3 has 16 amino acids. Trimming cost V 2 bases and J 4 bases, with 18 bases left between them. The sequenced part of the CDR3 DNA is TGTGCCTGGAGTAGGGGAGGGTCCTCTGGAGGAAACACC. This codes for CAWSRGGSSGGNT. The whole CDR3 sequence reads CAWSRGGSSGGNTIYF.

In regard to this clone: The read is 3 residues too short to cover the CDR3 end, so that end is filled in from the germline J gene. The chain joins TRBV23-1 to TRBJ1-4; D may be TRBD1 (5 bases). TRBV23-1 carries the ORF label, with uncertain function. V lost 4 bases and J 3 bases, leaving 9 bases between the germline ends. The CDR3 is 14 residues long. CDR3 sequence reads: CASSPQGPNEKLFF. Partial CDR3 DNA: TGCGCCAGCAGTCCCCAGGGCCCTAATGAAAAA.

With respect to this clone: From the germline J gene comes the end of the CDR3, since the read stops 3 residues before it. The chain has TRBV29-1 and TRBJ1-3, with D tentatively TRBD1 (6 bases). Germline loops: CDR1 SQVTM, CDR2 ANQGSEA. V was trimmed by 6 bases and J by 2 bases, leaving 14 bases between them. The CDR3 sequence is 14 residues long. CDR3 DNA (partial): TGCAGCGTCCAATCAGGGGCTACTGGAAACACC. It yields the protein CSVQSGATGNT. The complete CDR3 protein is CSVQSGATGNTIYF.

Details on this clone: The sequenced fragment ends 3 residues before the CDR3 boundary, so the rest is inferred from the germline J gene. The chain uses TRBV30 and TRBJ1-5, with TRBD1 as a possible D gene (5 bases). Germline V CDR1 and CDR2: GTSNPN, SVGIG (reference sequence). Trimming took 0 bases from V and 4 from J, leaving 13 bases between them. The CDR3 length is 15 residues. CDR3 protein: CAWSVKEGWNQPQHF. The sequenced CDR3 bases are TGTGCCTGGAGTGTAAAGGAGGGGTGGAATCAGCCC.

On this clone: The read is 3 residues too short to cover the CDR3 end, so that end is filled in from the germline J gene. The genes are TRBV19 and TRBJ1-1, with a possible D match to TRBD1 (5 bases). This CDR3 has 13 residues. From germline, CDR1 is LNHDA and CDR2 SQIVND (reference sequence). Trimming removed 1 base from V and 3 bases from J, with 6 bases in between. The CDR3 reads CASSIVRDTEAFF. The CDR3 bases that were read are TGTGCCAGTAGTATAGTCAGGGACACTGAA.

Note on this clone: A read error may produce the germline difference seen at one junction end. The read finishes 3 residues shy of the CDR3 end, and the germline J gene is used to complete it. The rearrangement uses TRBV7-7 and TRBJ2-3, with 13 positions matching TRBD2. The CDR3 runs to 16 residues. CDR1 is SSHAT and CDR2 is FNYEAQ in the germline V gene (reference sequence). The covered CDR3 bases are TGTGCTAGCAGCCAGGGACTAGCGGGGAGCACAGATACG. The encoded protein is CASSQGLAGSTDT. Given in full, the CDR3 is CASSQGLAGSTDTQYF.